A single sample is the source of the 7 T cell receptor beta chains below, sequenced in a study of blood T cells in healthy people across ages. A second roughly 7 to 11 cycle PCR used barcoded and J-beta primers. Using its own MiXCR run on the 5' RACE reads, TCRdb lists one record per CDR3 protein. The top ten clones hold roughly 13% of a sample with about a million distinct CDR3 sequences, approximately 49% of them seen once. The specimen was blood. These receptors all stem from a man aged 25-45 years in good health.

CDR3 DNA: TGTGCCAGCAGCGGACGGGGTGTGGCCACCTTC. Translating it yields CASSGRGVATF. The chain couples TRBV12-3 or TRBV12-4 to TRBJ1-2; D is unclear. This CDR3 is built from 11 residues. The germline V and J ends were trimmed by 6 bases and 13 bases, with 15 bases remaining between them.

The chain is built from TRBV11-2 and TRBJ2-7, with D possibly called TRBD1 or TRBD2 (5 bases each). V dropped 5 bases and J dropped 2 bases, with 13 bases sitting between them. The germline CDR1 and CDR2 sequences are SGHAT and FQNNGV. This CDR3 spans 14 amino acids. In DNA form, the CDR3 reads TGTGCCAGCAGCGTGGAACCGGGGCCCTACGAGCAGTACTTC. As protein: CASSVEPGPYEQYF.

CDR3 nucleotides: TGTGCCAGCAGTGGAGGGGTTATAGGTGAGCAGTTCTTC. It yields the protein CASSGGVIGEQFF. The genes are TRBV6-6 and TRBJ2-1, with D tentatively TRBD2 (6 bases). CDR3 length equals 13 residues. The germline gives CDR1 MNHNY, CDR2 SVGAGI (reference sequence). V lost 5 bases to trimming and J lost 9 bases, with 14 bases between them.

The chain joins TRBV12-3 or TRBV12-4 to TRBJ2-7; either TRBD1 or TRBD2 may fit D (5 bases each). The ends were cut back, 6 bases at V and 5 bases at J, with 17 bases in the middle. The CDR3 consists of 14 residues. The CDR3 loop is CASRETGTADEQYF. The CDR3 DNA is TGTGCCAGCAGGGAAACCGGGACGGCGGACGAGCAGTACTTC.

CDR3 in DNA: TGCAGTGCTAGAACGGGGGAGGGCACAGATACGCAGTATTTT. It translates to CSARTGEGTDTQYF. The chain has TRBV20-1 and TRBJ2-3; possible D gene TRBD2, 6 bases. This CDR3 has 14 amino acids. The V end lost 2 bases, the J end lost 1 base, and 10 bases lay between the germline ends. Germline CDR1 and CDR2: DFQATT and SNEGSKA (reference sequence).

V usage is TRBV27 and J usage is TRBJ1-1; possibly TRBD1 for D (5 bases). Trimming pared 7 bases from V and 1 base from J, leaving 13 bases between. In germline, CDR1 is MNHEY, CDR2 SMNVEV (reference sequence). There are 14 residues in the CDR3. CDR3 region: CASIWIGGNTEAFF. DNA of the CDR3: TGTGCCAGCATTTGGATTGGGGGGAACACTGAAGCTTTCTTT.

The rearrangement uses TRBV6-5 and TRBJ2-3; TRBD2 aligns across 15 bases. Germline V gives CDR1 MNHEY, CDR2 SVGAGI. Trimming removed 2 bases from V and 4 bases from J; junction bases left unmatched: 4. The CDR3 length is 17 residues. The CDR3 DNA reads as TGTGCCAGCAGTTACGGGACTAGCGGGGGGCTAGCAGATACGCAGTATTTT. Protein sequence: CASSYGTSGGLADTQYF.